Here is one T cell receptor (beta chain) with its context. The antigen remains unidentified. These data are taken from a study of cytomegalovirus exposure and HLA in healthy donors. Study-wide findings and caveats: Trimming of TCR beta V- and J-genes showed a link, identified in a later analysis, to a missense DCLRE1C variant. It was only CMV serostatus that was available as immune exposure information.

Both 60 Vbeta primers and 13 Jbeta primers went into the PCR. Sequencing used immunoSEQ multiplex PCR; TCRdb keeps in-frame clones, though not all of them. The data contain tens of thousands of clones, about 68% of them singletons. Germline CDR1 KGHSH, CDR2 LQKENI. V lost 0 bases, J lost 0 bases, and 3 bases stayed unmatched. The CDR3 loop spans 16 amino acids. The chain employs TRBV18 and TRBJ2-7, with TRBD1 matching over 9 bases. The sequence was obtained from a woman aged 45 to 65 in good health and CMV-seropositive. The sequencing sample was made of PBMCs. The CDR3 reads CASSPPGQGSSYEQYF. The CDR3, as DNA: TGTGCCAGCTCACCACCGGGACAGGGCAGCTCCTACGAGCAGTACTTC.